The T cell receptor (beta chain) under discussion was sequenced for a study of cytomegalovirus exposure and HLA in healthy donors. The PCR employed 60 Vbeta primers together with 13 Jbeta primers. Some clones are missing from TCRdb's copy, which holds only in-frame ones; the method was immunoSEQ multiplex PCR. The sample has around 150,000 clones, roughly 80% seen once. CDR3 length: 19 residues. Looked up from germline, CDR1 is LGHNA and CDR2 is YNFKEQ. With 2 bases clipped from V and 4 bases from J, the junction kept 16 bases outside the gene matches. V is TRBV4-2 and J is TRBJ1-3; 8 bases are shared with TRBD1. Sample: PBMCs. The clonotype comes from a young man in good health and CMV-seropositive. CDR3 in amino acids: CASSQSLALKQGGGNTIYF. The CDR3 DNA follows: TGTGCCAGCAGCCAAAGCCTGGCCCTTAAACAGGGGGGCGGAAACACCATATATTTT.